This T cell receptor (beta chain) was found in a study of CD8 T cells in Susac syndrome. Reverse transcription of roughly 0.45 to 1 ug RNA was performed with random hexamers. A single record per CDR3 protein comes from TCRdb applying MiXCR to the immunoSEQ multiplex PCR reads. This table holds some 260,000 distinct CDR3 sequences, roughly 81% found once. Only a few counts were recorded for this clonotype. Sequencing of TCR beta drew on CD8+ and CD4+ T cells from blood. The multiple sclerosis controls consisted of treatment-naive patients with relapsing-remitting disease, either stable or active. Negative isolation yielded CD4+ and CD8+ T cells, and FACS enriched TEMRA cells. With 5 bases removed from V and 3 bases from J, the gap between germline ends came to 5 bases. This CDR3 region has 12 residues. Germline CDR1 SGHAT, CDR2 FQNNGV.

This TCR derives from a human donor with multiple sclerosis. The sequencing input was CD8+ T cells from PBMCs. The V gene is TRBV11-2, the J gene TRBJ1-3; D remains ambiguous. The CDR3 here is CASSQRGNTIYF. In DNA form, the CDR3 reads TGTGCCAGCAGCCAACGTGGAAACACCATATATTTT.